This paragraph covers one TCR beta chain sequence. This clone was found a few times. This clone's antigen is unknown. No base quality information exists; no much larger clone differs at one position. The data derive from a study of cytomegalovirus exposure and HLA in healthy donors (TCRdb year 2017). In terms of the full investigation: An earlier analysis of approximately 640 of the donors reported roughly 270 Gb of sequence data and about 100 million unique TCR beta sequences from about 200 million T cells. Around 320 gigabases of sequencing data and approximately 80 million unique TCR sequences were included in an early release covering over 600 HLA-typed donors. Of the approximately 370 genotyped donors, roughly 80% were placed in the genetic ancestry cluster associated with self-reported Caucasian donors. The study aimed to test whether signatures of past pathogen exposure could be identified by cataloging public T cell receptors. The study profiled the T cell repertoires of some 610 subjects by immunosequencing and related them to cytomegalovirus serostatus. In addition to the first cohort of hundreds of subjects, a separate validation cohort of approximately 130 different subjects was used. To predict cytomegalovirus infection status, the study brought together high-throughput TCR immunosequencing, statistical association of individual TCRs with disease status, and machine learning. In a later analysis, previously published TCR beta repertoires from 550 to 750 donors were re-analyzed and high-resolution HLA genotyping was added so that TCR occurrence patterns could be studied. Rather than using new phenotypic data, the later analysis identified candidate immune exposures from TCR beta sequences and from how often those sequences occurred across donors. An earlier analysis of about 620 of the donors applied high-throughput TCR beta sequencing to assess whether each TCR beta V gene segment acted as functional or pseudogenic. Alongside the repertoire data, information on donor age, sex, ethnicity and CMV serostatus was compiled. Genome-wide SNP genotypes for about 65% of the roughly 670 donors were used in a later genetic analysis, which treated that subset as a discovery cohort. All discovery cohort repertoires had been generated on a single sequencing platform. HLA typing covered class I and class II loci at four-digit resolution. Typing coverage varied by locus: about 620-630 donors for A, B, C, DRB1 and DQB1; around 560 for DQA1; about 600 for DPA1; around 450 for DPB1. Several DR-DQ haplotypes were handled as single units for association and clustering because linkage in the cohort was strong. Among roughly 370 genotyped donors of the cohort, an average of around 240,000 unique TCR beta nucleotide sequences were sequenced per donor, roughly 18% of them non-productive. Results the study describes overall, beyond this receptor: The cohort was sequenced for TCR beta chains only, and without alpha or paired-chain data the features that could be detected were limited. Roughly 15 rarely observed V segments, including chromosome 9 orphons, were excluded from the earlier analysis of about 600 of the donors because counts were too low. Correlated functional status among segregating V segments might be attributable to linkage disequilibrium, but an unknown experimental factor could not be ruled out. The only immune exposure information available for the cohort was CMV serostatus. A later analysis found that TCR association rates varied across HLA loci, with DRB1 alleles showing the most associated TCRs and HLA-C alleles the fewest. Sequencing depth was assumed to be roughly uniform across donors in the presence/absence analyses, though that assumption may not hold. It was suggested by the authors that the approach could potentially be generalized to other disease states and immunological phenotypes. V-gene and J-gene trimming of TCR beta chains was associated with a missense DCLRE1C variant in a later genetic analysis, and the association was replicated in an independent cohort. Because HLA typing was missing for some donors at each locus, association tests included only the typed subset. Broadly in line with IMGT annotations, most TCR beta V segments showed up in productive rearrangements about 90% or about 30% of the time in an earlier analysis of several hundred of the donors. A cluster of highly shared sequence variants was judged likely to be a technical artifact of the sequencing pipeline. Most TCR sequences were seen in very few donors, while some public TCRs were found in many individuals. Strong co-occurrence of HLA alleles, especially DR and DQ, made assigning TCR associations to individual alleles difficult. The classifier was reported to diagnose cytomegalovirus status with high specificity and sensitivity in both the original and validation cohorts. Some IMGT-functional V segments, including TRBV6-2 and TRBV6-3, could not be distinguished by the 87-base-pair reads and were therefore excluded. Three of the identified cytomegalovirus-associated TCR beta chains were confirmed in vitro to be specific for cytomegalovirus antigens. A further reported finding was that TCR beta sequences accurately predicted the HLA-A and HLA-B alleles for most subjects in the first cohort. In the study, 150 to 200 TCR beta chains were listed as associated with cytomegalovirus. In a later genetic analysis, fewer N-insertions in productive TCRs were reported among donors in an Asian-associated ancestry cluster than the roughly 640-donor mean. Most CMV-associated TCR beta chains appeared to be HLA-restricted in a later analysis, and the HLA associations seemed to be driven largely by CMV exposure. In a later analysis, several top co-occurrence clusters were reported to appear linked to parvovirus B19, influenza, CMV and Epstein-Barr virus. In a later analysis, HLA-associated TCR beta chains showed more clonal expansion and lower generation probabilities than non-associated chains that were equally common. Specific HLA alleles were associated with some 15,000 TCR beta sequences at a false discovery rate of 0.05 in a later analysis.

Library construction relied on the immunoSEQ multiplex PCR assay. A mixture of 60 forward primers for TCR Vbeta segments and 13 reverse primers for TCR Jbeta segments was used in the multiplex PCR. The CDR3 region of rearranged TCR beta genes was amplified from genomic DNA with a multiplex PCR assay. The Illumina HiSeq System was used to sequence the amplified TCR beta libraries as 87-base-pair reads. The original methods were these. A later analysis tallied roughly 76 million unique TCR beta chains across the 666 repertoires, and 10 million to 11 million of those chains were shared by two or more donors. To remove PCR and sequencing errors, raw reads were error-corrected and collapsed into unique sequences using a nearest-neighbor algorithm that merged closely related sequences. Alignment of CDR3 sequences to IMGT reference sequences was used to assign V, D and J gene segments. For a sequence to be retained, at least a six-nucleotide match to both a V gene segment and a J gene segment was required. Rearrangements were called productive when the CDR3 lacked stop codons and stayed in frame with V and J; all others were non-productive. CDR3 was defined by IMGT convention, running from the second conserved V-encoded cysteine to the conserved J-encoded phenylalanine. The earlier analysis of some 550 of the donors excluded any sequence lacking an unambiguous match to a single V gene segment. In an earlier analysis of 587 of the donors, a V segment was called functional when productive rearrangements were above 56.7%, and segregating when the standard deviation between donors exceeded 5%. A statistical classification framework was developed to diagnose cytomegalovirus status using the catalog of TCR beta chain sequences. V and J gene assignment, in a later analysis, came from comparing TCR nucleotide sequences with IMGT/GENE-DB human TR gene sequences. The TCRdist pipeline was used in a later analysis to assign CDR3 sequences and most-parsimonious VDJ recombination scenarios. In a later analysis, each TCR beta chain was defined by its CDR3 amino acid sequence together with its V-gene family, and reads lacking a unique V-gene family were excluded. As a way to deal with suspected cross-contamination and a sequencing artifact, a later analysis dropped nearly 600 nucleotide sequences that were highly shared and had low generation probability. A later analysis calculated a clonal expansion index for each public chain from normalized within-repertoire ranks of inferred template counts. A later analysis computed generation probabilities with a VDJ recombination model fitted to out-of-frame rearrangements, and checked the results against IGoR. In a later analysis, hypergeometric tests were used to score TCR-TCR, TCR-HLA and TCR-CMV co-occurrence, with a repertoire-size bias correction applied to TCR pairs. A later analysis estimated false discovery rates by permuting HLA or CMV assignments 20 times. A later analysis grouped co-occurring TCRs with DBSCAN, adding TCRdist sequence similarity when clustering within HLA-allele-positive subsets. For co-occurrence clustering, repertoires with fewer than 30,000 or more than 120,000 public chains were excluded, along with several repertoires with anomalous nucleotide sharing. TCRdb provides this immuneACCESS table in a form limited to in-frame rearrangements. Some clones are lacking; in checked studies, under half of them reflect an unresolved V gene, and why the rest are absent is not known. That table supplies the V and J calls and clone size; D and trimming were determined from the DNA. For this sample the table gives fewer than 150,000 clones, of which roughly 70% were detected only once. Approximately 10% of the sample is taken by the ten largest.

Spanning cysteine to phenylalanine, the CDR3 consists of 15 amino acids. The retained sequence is limited to the CDR3, 45 bases, with the frame set at the first base. V loses 1 base of germline sequence and J loses 1 base, and the interval between the two ends is 10 bases. Reading the germline V gene gives CDR1 LGHNA and CDR2 YNFKEQ. The cohort consisted of fewer than 700 healthy bone marrow donors. At the time of sampling, all cohort members were nominally healthy, though unrecorded immune exposures were likely present. The donor was CMV seropositive and was included in the group of 250 to 300 seropositive cohort members. Every donor gave a peripheral blood sample, and the peripheral blood mononuclear cells from that sample were used for TCR beta sequencing. Genomic DNA was extracted from the blood cell samples with the Qiagen DNeasy Blood Extraction Kit.

The sample taken for sequencing was PBMCs. The clonotype originates from a woman aged 45-59 years in good health and CMV-seropositive. The sequence links TRBV4-2 to TRBJ1-1, with no confidently assigned D gene. The CDR3 reads as follows: CASSQGSYSNTEAFF. The DNA is as follows: TGTGCCAGCAGCCAAGGATCTTACTCGAACACTGAAGCTTTCTTT.